This passage covers 14 T cell receptor beta chains from one sample sequenced in a study of hypomethylating agent response in myelodysplastic syndrome. Clones were sequenced by immunoSEQ multiplex PCR, and TCRdb holds only the in-frame ones, with some missing. The table has approximately 6,600 clones, approximately 80% seen once. Sequencing was performed on bone marrow, taken before or after starting hypomethylating agent treatment for myelodysplastic syndrome (not recorded which). The receptor source for this set is a human donor with myelodysplastic syndrome.

The chain combines TRBV13 with TRBJ2-7; possibly TRBD2 for D (6 bases). The CDR3 consists of 14 residues. Germline V gene data show CDR1 as PRHDT and CDR2 as FYEKMQ (reference sequence). With 1 base removed from V and 2 bases from J, the gap between germline ends came to 9 bases. In DNA form, the CDR3 reads TGTGCCAGCAGCTTAGAGGCGGGACCCTACGAGCAGTACTTC. As protein: CASSLEAGPYEQYF.

The chain has TRBV4-2 and TRBJ2-6, with unresolved D. This CDR3 contains 19 residues. V dropped 4 bases and J dropped 0 bases, with 19 bases sitting between them. Germline V gene lookup returns CDR1 LGHNA and CDR2 YNFKEQ. The CDR3 sequence: CASSPLGGRSFSGANVLTF. The DNA of the CDR3 is TGTGCCAGCAGCCCGCTAGGTGGCCGAAGCTTCTCTGGGGCCAACGTCCTGACTTTC.

This clone is a singleton in its sample. The CDR3 region has the DNA TGTGCCAGCAGCGTAGTAGCGGGAGGGCAGGGTTGGCAGTTCTTC. This sequence encodes CASSVVAGGQGWQFF. This chain uses TRBV9 with TRBJ2-1; 11 bases agree with TRBD2. The CDR3 is 15 amino acids. The junction had 8 bases not matched to a gene; V was cut back by 0 bases and J by 12 bases. CDR1 is SGDLS, CDR2 YYNGEE, per germline.

This clone was detected once. The chain is built from TRBV6-5 and TRBJ2-7, with 7 bases matching TRBD1. The CDR3 length is 11 residues. The germline gives CDR1 MNHEY, CDR2 SVGAGI. V gave up 8 bases and J gave up 7 bases; unmatched junction bases: 5. CDR3 coding DNA: TGTGCCAGCTCGGGACAGAGGGAGCAGTACTTC. Translated, it gives CASSGQREQYF.

The chain has TRBV7-8 and TRBJ2-7; D gene uncertain. CDR3 size: 12 residues. V shed 5 bases and J shed 7 bases, with 12 bases lying between them. Per the germline V gene, CDR1 is SGHVS and CDR2 is FQNEAQ. The CDR3 nucleotides are TGTGCCAGCAGCCTACGGGCCTTAGAGCAGTACTTC. This translates into CASSLRALEQYF.

This chain links TRBV5-1 with TRBJ2-2; D is uncertain. Trimming left V 4 bases short and J 9 bases short, with 16 bases between. The CDR3 has 14 amino acids. Germline V gene data show CDR1 as SGHRS and CDR2 as YFSETQ. CDR3 nucleotides: TGCGCCAGCAGCGCAGACCTACCCCCCCGGGAGCTGTTTTTT. It translates to CASSADLPPRELFF.

This rearrangement joins TRBV4-3 to TRBJ2-7; weak D call: TRBD2 (6 bases). Trimming stripped 6 bases from V and 11 bases from J, with 17 bases between. In germline, CDR1 is LGHNA, CDR2 YSLEER. CDR3 size: 12 residues. The CDR3 loop is CASSYRGEEKYF. CDR3 in DNA: TGCGCCAGCAGTTACCGTGGGGAGGAAAAGTACTTC.

This rearrangement joins TRBV5-1 to TRBJ2-2; 12 bases match TRBD2. The ends lost 4 bases at V and 6 bases at J; junction bases unmatched: 7. Germline lookup yields CDR1 SGHRS and CDR2 YFSETQ. CDR3 length: 16 amino acids. The DNA for the CDR3 is TGCGCCAGCAGCCCTTCTAGCGGGGGGGCCTCCGGGGAGCTGTTTTTT. Amino acids: CASSPSSGGASGELFF.

This rearrangement joins TRBV28 to TRBJ2-7; no clear D. Trimming took off 6 bases at V and 1 base at J, with 4 bases between the two ends. CDR3 length: 11 amino acids. In germline, CDR1 is MDHEN, CDR2 SYDVKM. CDR3: CASSESYEQYF. The CDR3 DNA reads TGTGCCAGCAGCGAATCCTACGAGCAGTACTTC.

The V call is TRBV19, the J call TRBJ1-5, with 8 bases lining up with TRBD1. The V segment lost 4 bases and the J segment 4 bases; nucleotides outside the gene matches: 6. Germline assignment: CDR1 LNHDA and CDR2 SQIVND (reference sequence). The CDR3 has 15 residues. The chain's CDR3 is CASSSWTGSNQPQHF. For the CDR3, the DNA is TGTGCCAGTAGTAGTTGGACAGGGTCGAATCAGCCCCAGCATTTT.

This CDR3 reads CASSGAGFSTDTQYF. In DNA, the CDR3 is TGTGCCAGCAGCGGAGCGGGTTTCAGCACAGATACGCAGTATTTT. The gene calls are TRBV11-3 and TRBJ2-3, with D tentatively TRBD2 (6 bases). CDR3 length equals 15 residues. V was clipped by 5 bases and J by 0 bases, with 12 bases between them. From germline, CDR1 is SGHNT and CDR2 YENEEA.

The chain is built from TRBV6-1 and TRBJ2-2; perhaps TRBD2 as D (6 bases). Trimming took off 8 bases at V and 6 bases at J, with 16 bases between the two ends. Per germline, CDR1 MNHNS and CDR2 SASEGT. The CDR3 covers 14 residues. The CDR3 protein is CASQKETRAGELFF. The CDR3 region has the DNA TGTGCCAGCCAGAAAGAGACTAGAGCCGGGGAGCTGTTTTTT.

The rearrangement links TRBV28 to TRBJ1-1; weak D call: TRBD1 (6 bases). The CDR3 is 18 amino acids. Germline V gene data show CDR1 as MDHEN and CDR2 as SYDVKM. Between the trimmed V and J ends, which lost 5 bases and 1 base, there was a span of 23 bases. The DNA of the CDR3 is TGTGCCAGCAGTCGGCTTCCGCAGGGGCTGGGAGGGAACACTGAAGCTTTCTTT. It specifies CASSRLPQGLGGNTEAFF.

The V and J genes are TRBV29-1 and TRBJ2-3; D is undetermined. CDR1 and CDR2 (germline): SQVTM, ANQGSEA. V was cut by 4 bases and J by 1 base, with 3 bases left in between. The CDR3 covers 11 residues. CDR3 in amino acids: CSVVRTDTQYF. The CDR3 DNA is TGCAGCGTTGTTCGCACAGATACGCAGTATTTT.